This T cell receptor (beta chain) comes out of a study of monozygotic twins with inflammatory bowel disease. As regards this clonotype: As yet, its antigen is unknown.

Notes on the study in general: Inverse Simpson values showed less TCRbeta diversity in IBD patients than in their healthy co-twins.

The CDR3 covers 14 residues. CDR1 is SGHAT, CDR2 FQNNGV, per germline. After re-calling the 5' RACE reads, TCRdb lists one entry per CDR3 protein, DNA absent. The sample table sets out roughly 320,000 distinct CDR3 sequences. This sequence originates from a human donor with ulcerative colitis or Crohn's disease, or a healthy co-twin of an affected twin (not recorded which). The sequenced material came from blood. The gene calls are TRBV11-2 and TRBJ2-7; no DNA is available, so the TRBD2 call from TCRdb remains unchecked. The CDR3 here is CASSSYSGSYEQYF.